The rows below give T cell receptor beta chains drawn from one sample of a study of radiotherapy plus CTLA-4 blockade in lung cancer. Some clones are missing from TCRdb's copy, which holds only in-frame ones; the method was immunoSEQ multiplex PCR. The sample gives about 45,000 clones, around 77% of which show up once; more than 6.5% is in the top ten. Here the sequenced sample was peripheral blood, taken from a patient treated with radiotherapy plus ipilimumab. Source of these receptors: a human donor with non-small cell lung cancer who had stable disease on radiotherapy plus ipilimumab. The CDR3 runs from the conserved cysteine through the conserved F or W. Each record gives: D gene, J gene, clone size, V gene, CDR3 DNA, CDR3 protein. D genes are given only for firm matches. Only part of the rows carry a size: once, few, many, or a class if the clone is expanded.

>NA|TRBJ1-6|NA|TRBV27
TGTGCCAGCAGTCACAGGGATTCACCCCTCCACTTT
CASSHRDSPLHF
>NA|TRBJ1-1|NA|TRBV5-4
TGTGCCAGCAGCTCCGACATTGGCAGCCAAGCTTTCTTT
CASSSDIGSQAFF
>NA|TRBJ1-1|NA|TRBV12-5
TGTGCTAGCTCCTTGGCAATGAACACTGAAGCTTTCTTT
CASSLAMNTEAFF
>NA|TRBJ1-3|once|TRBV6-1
TGTGCCAGCAGTGAACTCTTAAACACCATATATTTT
CASSELLNTIYF
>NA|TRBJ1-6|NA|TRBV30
TGTGCCTGTTCTCTTTGGGGGGGGTGGGATTCACCCCTCCACTTT
CACSLWGGWDSPLHF
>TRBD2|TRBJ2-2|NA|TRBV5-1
TGCGCCAGCAGCCCGGAACTGCGGGGGAGTACCGGGGAGCTGTTTTTT
CASSPELRGSTGELFF
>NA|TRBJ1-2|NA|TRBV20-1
TGCAGTGCTAGGGACTATGGCTACACCTTC
CSARDYGYTF
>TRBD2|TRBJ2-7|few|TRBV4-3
TGCGCCAGCAGCCAAGTCGCGCCCGGGGGGTCCGACGAGCAGTACTTC
CASSQVAPGGSDEQYF
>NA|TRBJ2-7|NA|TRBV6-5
TGTGCCAGCACAAATAACTACGAGCAGTACTTC
CASTNNYEQYF
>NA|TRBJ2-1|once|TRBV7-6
TGTGCCAGCAGGGGGGTCAATGAGCAGTTCTTC
CASRGVNEQFF
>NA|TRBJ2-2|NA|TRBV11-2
TGTGCCAGCAGCTTAGAAGTCACTGGGGTGAACACCGGGGAGCTGTTTTTT
CASSLEVTGVNTGELFF
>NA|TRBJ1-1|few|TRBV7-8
TGTGCCAGCAGCTTAGGGGACCCTAGGTACACTGAAGCTTTCTTT
CASSLGDPRYTEAFF
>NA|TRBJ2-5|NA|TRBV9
TGTGCCAGCAGCGTAGACCCTAACAGGGCCCAAGAGACCCAGTACTTC
CASSVDPNRAQETQYF
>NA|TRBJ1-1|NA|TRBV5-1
TGCGCCAGCAGCATGGACATGGAACGGACTGAAGCTTTCTTT
CASSMDMERTEAFF
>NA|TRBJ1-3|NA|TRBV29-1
TGCAGCGTTGAGGGCTCTGGAAACACCATATATTTT
CSVEGSGNTIYF
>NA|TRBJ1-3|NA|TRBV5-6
TGTGCCAGCAGCTTGGGCACGAGGGTTTTCTCTGGAAACACCATATATTTT
CASSLGTRVFSGNTIYF
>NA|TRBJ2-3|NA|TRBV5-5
TGTGCCAGCAGCTTCCAGCCTCCATTCGGGGGCACAGATACGCAGTATTTT
CASSFQPPFGGTDTQYF
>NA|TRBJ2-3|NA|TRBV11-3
TGTGCCAGCAGCTTTGCTCTTACAGATACGCAGTATTTT
CASSFALTDTQYF
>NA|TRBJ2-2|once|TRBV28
TGTGCCAGCAGTCCTCCCCCCGGGACTGTTCATCTTGCGAACACCGGGGAGCTGTTTTTT
CASSPPPGTVHLANTGELFF
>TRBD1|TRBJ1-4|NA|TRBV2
TGTGCCAGCTGCCAGGGGGCCACTAATGAAAAACTGTTTTTT
CASCQGATNEKLFF
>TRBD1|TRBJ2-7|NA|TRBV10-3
TGTGCCATCAGTGAGGGACAGGGAGCCTACGAGCAGTACTTC
CAISEGQGAYEQYF
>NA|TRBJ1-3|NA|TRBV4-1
TGCGCCAGCAGCCAAGGTGTGAACTCTGGAAACACCATATATTTT
CASSQGVNSGNTIYF
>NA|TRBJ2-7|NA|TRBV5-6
TGTGCCAGCAGCTCCCGTTTTGACAGCTACGAGCAGTACTTC
CASSSRFDSYEQYF
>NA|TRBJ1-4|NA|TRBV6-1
TGTGCCAGCAGTGAAGCTGGGGCCACAACTAATGAAAAACTGTTTTTT
CASSEAGATTNEKLFF
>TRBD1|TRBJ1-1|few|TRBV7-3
TGTGCCAGCAGCTCCGGTGGACAGGGCCGGAGTGAAGCTTTCTTT
CASSSGGQGRSEAFF
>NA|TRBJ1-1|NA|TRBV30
TGTGCCTGGATCAGCCTAAGGGTCACTGAAGCTTTCTTT
CAWISLRVTEAFF
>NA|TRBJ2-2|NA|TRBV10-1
TGCGCCAGCAGTGAGTCGAGGGAGACGAACACCGGGGAGCTGTTTTTT
CASSESRETNTGELFF
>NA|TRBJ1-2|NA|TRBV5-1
TGCGCCAGCAGCTTGGAAGGTCGGAAGATTCACTATGGCTACACCTTC
CASSLEGRKIHYGYTF
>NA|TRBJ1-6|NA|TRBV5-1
TGCGCCAGCAGCTTGGAAGGGACTTATAATTCACCCCTCCACTTT
CASSLEGTYNSPLHF
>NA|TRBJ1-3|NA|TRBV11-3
TGTGCCAGCAGCTTCGGTCCTACTGGAAACACCATATATTTT
CASSFGPTGNTIYF
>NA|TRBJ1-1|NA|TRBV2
TGTGCCAGCAGTGAGGGGAACACTGAAGCTTTCTTT
CASSEGNTEAFF
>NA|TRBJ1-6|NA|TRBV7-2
TGTGCCAGCAGCTTAGATCCACAGGTCCCTAATTCACCCCTCCACTTT
CASSLDPQVPNSPLHF
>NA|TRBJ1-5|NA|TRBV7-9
TGTGCCAGCAGCCCCTCGGGGGGTCGCAATCAGCCCCAGCATTTT
CASSPSGGRNQPQHF
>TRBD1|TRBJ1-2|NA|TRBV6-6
TGTGCCAGTTTTGGGACAGGGGCCATAAACTATGGCTACACCTTC
CASFGTGAINYGYTF
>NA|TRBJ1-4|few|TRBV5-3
TGTGCCAGCAGCCCGTGGACCGTCTGGGGTGAAAAACTGTTTTTT
CASSPWTVWGEKLFF
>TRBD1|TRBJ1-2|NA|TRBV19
TGTGCCAGTAGTATAGGGACAGGGGATTACTATGGCTACACCTTC
CASSIGTGDYYGYTF